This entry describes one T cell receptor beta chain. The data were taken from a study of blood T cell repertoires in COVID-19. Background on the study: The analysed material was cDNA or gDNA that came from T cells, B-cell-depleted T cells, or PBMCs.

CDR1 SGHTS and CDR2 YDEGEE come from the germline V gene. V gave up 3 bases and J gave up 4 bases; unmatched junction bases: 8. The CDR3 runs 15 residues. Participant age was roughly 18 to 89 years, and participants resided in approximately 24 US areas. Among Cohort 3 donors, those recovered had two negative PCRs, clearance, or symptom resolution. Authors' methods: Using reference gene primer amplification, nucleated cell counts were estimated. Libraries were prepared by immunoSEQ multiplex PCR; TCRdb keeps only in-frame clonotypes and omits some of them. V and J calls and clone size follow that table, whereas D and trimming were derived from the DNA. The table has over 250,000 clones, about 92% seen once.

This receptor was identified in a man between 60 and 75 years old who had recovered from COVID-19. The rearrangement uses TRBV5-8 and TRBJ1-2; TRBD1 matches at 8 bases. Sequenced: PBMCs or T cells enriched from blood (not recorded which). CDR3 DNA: TGTGCCAGCAGCTGGACGACAGGGGTTAGCTATGGCTACACCTTC. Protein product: CASSWTTGVSYGYTF.